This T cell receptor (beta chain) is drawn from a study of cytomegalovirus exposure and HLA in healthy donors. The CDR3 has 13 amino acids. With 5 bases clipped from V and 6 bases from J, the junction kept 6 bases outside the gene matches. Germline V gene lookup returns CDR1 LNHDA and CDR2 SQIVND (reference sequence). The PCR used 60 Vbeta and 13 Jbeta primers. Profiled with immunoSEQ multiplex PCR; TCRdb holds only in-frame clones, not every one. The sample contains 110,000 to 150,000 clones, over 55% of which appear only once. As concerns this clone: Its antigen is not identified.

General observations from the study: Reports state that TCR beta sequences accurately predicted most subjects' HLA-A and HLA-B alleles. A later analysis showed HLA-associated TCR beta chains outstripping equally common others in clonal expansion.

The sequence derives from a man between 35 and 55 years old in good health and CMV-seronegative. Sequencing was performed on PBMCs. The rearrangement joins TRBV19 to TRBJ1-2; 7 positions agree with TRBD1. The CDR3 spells CASSSDRVNGYTF. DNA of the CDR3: TGTGCCAGTAGTTCCGACAGGGTAAATGGCTACACCTTC.